One and the same sample provided the 26 T cell receptor beta chains below, sequenced in a study of T-cell reconstitution after alpha-beta-depleted transplantation in children. The TCRbeta library incorporated unique molecular identifiers. TCRdb ran MiXCR on the PCR reads and lists one entry per CDR3 protein. Of about 500,000 distinct CDR3 sequences listed, roughly 10% are singletons. Sequencing was performed on PBMCs, mostly from graft donor cells, taken 180 days after TCRalphabeta/CD19-depleted stem cell transplant. Receptors originate from a female patient aged 2 to 10 who had a stem cell transplant for aplastic anemia, so the T cells may come from the graft donor.

There are a few counts of this clonotype. The chain employs TRBV7-9 and TRBJ1-2; D is undetermined. Trimming left V 7 bases short and J 3 bases short, with 15 bases between. From germline, CDR1 is SEHNR and CDR2 FQNEAQ (reference sequence). This CDR3 is built from 14 residues. The CDR3: CASTLPGGYYGYTF. CDR3 sequence (DNA): TGTGCCAGCACCCTCCCGGGAGGGTACTATGGCTACACCTTC.

The CDR3 bases are TGCGCCAGCAGCTTGCGACAGGGGACCCTGAACACTGAAGCTTTCTTT. Translating gives CASSLRQGTLNTEAFF. The chain carries TRBV5-1 and TRBJ1-1, with TRBD1 identical over 8 bases. Losses at the gene ends were 1 base for V and 0 bases for J; bases not matched to a gene: 5. This CDR3 has 16 residues. Germline CDR1 is SGHRS and CDR2 is YFSETQ.

The chain recombines TRBV29-1 with TRBJ1-5; 8 bases fit TRBD1. Looked up from germline, CDR1 is SQVTM and CDR2 is ANQGSEA. The CDR3 consists of 13 residues. V gave up 8 bases and J gave up 7 bases; unmatched junction bases: 10. CDR3 loop: CSSLDRVGQPQHF. Here the CDR3 DNA reads TGCAGCTCCCTGGACAGGGTCGGCCAGCCCCAGCATTTT. The entire variable domain, with the rest obtained from reference TRBV29-1 and TRBJ1-5, is as follows: SAVISQKPSRDICQRGTSLTIQCQVDSQVTMMFWYRQQPGQSLTLIATANQGSEATYESGFVIDKFPISRPNLTFSTLTVSNMSPEDSSIYLCSSLDRVGQPQHFGDGTRLSIL.

Only a few counts were recorded for this clonotype. The genes are TRBV5-1 and TRBJ2-2; 12 positions match TRBD2. CDR3 length: 17 residues. Germline CDR1 and CDR2: SGHRS and YFSETQ. The trim removed 1 base at V and 5 bases at J, leaving 6 bases unmatched. As DNA, the CDR3 is TGCGCCAGCAGCTTGCAACTAGCGGGAGGCCCTACCGGGGAGCTGTTTTTT. Translated: CASSLQLAGGPTGELFF. Based on the CDR3 plus reference TRBV5-1 and TRBJ2-2, the full variable domain is KAGVTQTPRYLIKTRGQQVTLSCSPISGHRSVSWYQQTPGQGLQFLFEYFSETQRNKGNFPGRFSGRQFSNSRSEMNVSTLELGDSALYLCASSLQLAGGPTGELFFGEGSRLTVL.

A remark on this clonotype: A much larger clone lies a single base off, so this may be a read error. This chain uses TRBV12-3 or TRBV12-4 with TRBJ2-1; TRBD1 matches at 7 bases. The CDR3 contains 16 residues. CDR3 loop: CASRSLGGSKYNKQFF. The CDR3 bases are TGTGCCAGCAGGTCCCTAGGGGGCTCGAAGTACAATAAGCAGTTCTTC.

There are many counts of this clonotype. This sequence joins TRBV20-1 and TRBJ1-2; 7 bases match TRBD1. The junction had 6 bases not matched to a gene; V was cut back by 5 bases and J by 0 bases. Looked up from germline, CDR1 is DFQATT and CDR2 is SNEGSKA (reference sequence). This CDR3 is 14 amino acids long. The CDR3, as DNA: TGCAGTGCTTCCAGGGGGTTAACTAACTATGGCTACACCTTC. It yields the protein CSASRGLTNYGYTF.

CDR3 loop: CASSEAGRTGELFF. CDR3 in DNA: TGTGCCAGCAGTGAGGCAGGTCGCACCGGGGAGCTGTTTTTT. V usage is TRBV25-1 and J usage is TRBJ2-2, with D hard to call. The CDR3 is 14 amino acids. CDR1 and CDR2 from the germline V gene are MGHDK and SYGVNS. V was clipped by 3 bases and J by 4 bases, with 9 bases between them.

The chain combines TRBV2 with TRBJ2-7; 7 bases map to TRBD1. Trimming at V came to 4 bases and at J to 4 bases, leaving 7 bases not matched to a gene. The germline gives CDR1 SNHLY, CDR2 FYNNEI. The CDR3 sequence is 14 residues long. CDR3 loop: CASSAGQPHYEQYV. For the CDR3, the DNA is TGTGCCAGCAGTGCGGGACAGCCACATTACGAGCAGTACGTC.

This clonotype came up many times. The chain recombines TRBV9 with TRBJ2-1, with a tentative D call TRBD1 (5 bases). V lost 3 bases and J lost 7, with 11 bases in between. Germline CDR1 reads SGDLS; CDR2 reads YYNGEE. The CDR3 runs to 13 residues. CDR3 bases: TGTGCCAGCAGCGCCCACCACAGGAATGAGCAGTTCTTC. Its protein is CASSAHHRNEQFF.

The genes are TRBV25-1 and TRBJ2-5; 10 nucleotides align to TRBD2. Germline trimming cut 3 bases from V and 5 bases from J; bases unmatched to any gene: 9. This CDR3 region has 16 residues. Germline CDR1 reads MGHDK; CDR2 reads SYGVNS. The CDR3 protein is CASSETSGHTWETQYF. Written as DNA, the CDR3 is TGTGCCAGCAGTGAGACTAGCGGGCATACGTGGGAGACCCAGTACTTC. The entire variable domain, with the rest obtained from reference TRBV25-1 and TRBJ2-5, is as follows: EADIYQTPRYLVIGTGKKITLECSQTMGHDKMYWYQQDPGMELHLIHYSYGVNSTEKGDLSSESTVSRIRTEHFPLTLESARPSHTSQYLCASSETSGHTWETQYFGPGTRLLVL.

The chain carries TRBV5-6 and TRBJ2-1; D is possibly TRBD2 (5 bases). Trimming removed 2 bases at V and 9 bases at J, with 6 bases between. CDR1 and CDR2 (germline): SGHDT, YYEEEE. This CDR3 has 11 residues. CDR3 in DNA: TGTGCCAGCAGCTTTGGGAGTGAGCAGTTCTTC. Amino acids: CASSFGSEQFF.

The V and J genes are TRBV19 and TRBJ1-1; D not resolved. The CDR3 has 14 amino acids. Trimming removed 3 bases at V and 2 bases at J, with 10 bases between. CDR1 and CDR2 from the germline V gene are LNHDA and SQIVND (reference sequence). The CDR3 here is CASSMTALNTEAFF. The CDR3 DNA sequence: TGTGCCAGTAGTATGACGGCCCTAAACACTGAAGCTTTCTTT. The whole variable domain, remainder taken from reference TRBV19 and TRBJ1-1, is DGGITQSPKYLFRKEGQNVTLSCEQNLNHDAMYWYRQDPGQGLRLIYYSQIVNDFQKGDIAEGYSVSREKKESFPLTVTSAQKNPTAFYLCASSMTALNTEAFFGQGTRLTVV.

This clonotype was observed at least ten times. V is TRBV7-8 and J is TRBJ1-1, with 9 bases fitting TRBD1. This CDR3 is 15 amino acids long. The ends lost 6 bases at V and 5 bases at J; junction bases unmatched: 10. Germline V lookup: CDR1 SGHVS, CDR2 FQNEAQ. The CDR3 DNA sequence: TGTGCCAGCAGTCCCGGGACAGGGTCCGGGACTGAAGCTTTCTTT. Protein sequence: CASSPGTGSGTEAFF.

This clonotype was seen a handful of times. Written as DNA, the CDR3 is TGCGCCAGCAGTTCTCTTTCATATTTCACCGGGGAGCTGTTTTTT. It yields the protein CASSSLSYFTGELFF. This chain links TRBV10-2 with TRBJ2-2; no definite D call. CDR3 length equals 15 residues. The V gene's germline CDR1 is WSHSY and CDR2 SAAADI. Trimming stripped 5 bases from V and 4 bases from J, with 14 bases between.

There are a few counts of this clonotype. The chain carries TRBV20-1 and TRBJ2-1; 13 bases agree with TRBD2. CDR1 and CDR2 from the germline V gene are DFQATT and SNEGSKA (reference sequence). Trimming removed 0 bases from V and 9 bases from J; junction bases left unmatched: 5. The CDR3 loop spans 15 amino acids. The CDR3 reads CSAREKLAGGTEQFF. The CDR3, as DNA: TGCAGTGCTAGAGAAAAACTAGCGGGAGGGACTGAGCAGTTCTTC.

The gene calls are TRBV5-1 and TRBJ2-1, with D possibly TRBD2 on 6 matching bases. Germline lookup yields CDR1 SGHRS and CDR2 YFSETQ. V was clipped by 4 bases and J by 6 bases, with 11 bases between them. The CDR3 spans 13 residues. This CDR3 is CASSEGLPNEQFF. CDR3 nucleotide sequence: TGCGCCAGCAGCGAGGGACTTCCCAATGAGCAGTTCTTC.

This clonotype was counted between two and nine times. The rearrangement links TRBV11-2 to TRBJ1-1; D possibly corresponds to TRBD1 (5 bases). The germline V gene has CDR1 SGHAT and CDR2 FQNNGV. This CDR3 is 14 amino acids long. V shed 6 bases and J shed 0 bases, with 11 bases lying between them. As DNA, the CDR3 is TGTGCCAGCAGACTGGGGGATCTGAACACTGAAGCTTTCTTT. It is translated as CASRLGDLNTEAFF. Together with reference TRBV11-2 and TRBJ1-1, the CDR3 gives the full variable domain: EAGVAQSPRYKIIEKRQSVAFWCNPISGHATLYWYQQILGQGPKLLIQFQNNGVVDDSQLPKDRFSAERLKGVDSTLKIQPAKLEDSAVYLCASRLGDLNTEAFFGQGTRLTVV.

The genes are TRBV12-3 or TRBV12-4 and TRBJ1-1, with D unresolved. The V gene lost 5 bases and the J gene lost 1 base, with 14 bases spanning the gap. The length of the CDR3 is 15 residues. The CDR3 sequence is CASSPSLSGNTEAFF. Here the CDR3 DNA reads TGTGCCAGCAGTCCCTCTTTGAGCGGGAACACTGAAGCTTTCTTT.

The chain carries TRBV9 and TRBJ2-2; TRBD2 agrees at 8 bases. This CDR3 contains 17 residues. Germline lookup yields CDR1 SGDLS and CDR2 YYNGEE. V shed 4 bases and J 5 bases; nucleotides not matched to a gene: 13. CDR3 coding DNA: TGTGCCAGCAGCCACCTTGAGCGGGAGAGGTGGACCGGGGAGCTGTTTTTT. This encodes CASSHLERERWTGELFF.

This clonotype has at least ten counts. Here the CDR3 reads CSARTSVPANTGELFF. DNA of the CDR3: TGCAGCGCCAGGACTAGCGTCCCCGCGAACACCGGGGAGCTGTTTTTT. V usage is TRBV29-1 and J usage is TRBJ2-2; 9 nucleotides align to TRBD2. The germline V gene has CDR1 SQVTM and CDR2 ANQGSEA. The trim removed 7 bases at V and 0 bases at J, leaving 9 bases unmatched. The CDR3 is 16 amino acids.

This clonotype occurred a few times. V gene TRBV25-1 combines with J gene TRBJ2-1; D possibly corresponds to TRBD2 (6 bases). The germline V and J ends were trimmed by 3 bases and 0 bases, with 12 bases remaining between them. The V gene's germline CDR1 is MGHDK and CDR2 SYGVNS. The CDR3 sequence is 16 residues long. CDR3 in DNA: TGTGCCAGCAGTGAGTGGGTAGCGGACTCCTACAATGAGCAGTTCTTC. Its translation: CASSEWVADSYNEQFF.

The DNA for the CDR3 is TGTGCCAGCAGCGGAGAGGTAGGGGGCCGCACAGATACGCAGTATTTT. This encodes CASSGEVGGRTDTQYF. The chain uses TRBV9 and TRBJ2-3, with 7 bases aligning to TRBD1. This CDR3 is 16 amino acids long. The trim removed 3 bases at V and 1 base at J, leaving 8 bases unmatched. The V gene's germline CDR1 is SGDLS and CDR2 YYNGEE.

This clonotype was counted at least ten times. This chain connects TRBV6-1 to TRBJ1-2; 7 bases are shared with TRBD1. Germline CDR1 and CDR2: MNHNS and SASEGT. This CDR3 comprises 14 residues. Trimming removed 5 bases from V and 0 bases from J; junction bases left unmatched: 3. The CDR3 bases are TGTGCCAGCAGTCGAGACAGGGCTAACTATGGCTACACCTTC. Its protein is CASSRDRANYGYTF.

This clonotype was found a few times. The rearrangement uses TRBV5-1 and TRBJ1-1, with TRBD1 as a possible D gene (5 bases). The germline gives CDR1 SGHRS, CDR2 YFSETQ. CDR3 length equals 16 residues. Trimming shortened V by 3 bases and J by 1 base, and 16 bases separated the two germline ends. CDR3 nucleotide sequence: TGCGCCAGCAGCTCGCCGGGGGGACGGAGGAACACTGAAGCTTTCTTT. Encoded protein: CASSSPGGRRNTEAFF.

V usage is TRBV6-1 and J usage is TRBJ1-2; 8 positions agree with TRBD1. Germline V gene sequence: CDR1 MNHNS, CDR2 SASEGT. V was pared by 6 bases and J by 4 bases, with 4 bases of the junction left unmatched. CDR3 length: 13 amino acids. The CDR3 DNA reads TGTGCCAGCAGACGACAGGGGTTCTATGGCTACACCTTC. This codes for CASRRQGFYGYTF.

J is TRBJ2-5 and V is TRBV6-5, with a weak D call TRBD1 (6 bases). Trimming cost V 5 bases and J 5 bases, with 9 bases left between them. The CDR3 loop spans 12 amino acids. From germline, CDR1 is MNHEY and CDR2 SVGAGI. DNA of the CDR3: TGTGCCAGCAGTCAGGGGTTGGAGACCCAGTACTTC. It is translated as CASSQGLETQYF.